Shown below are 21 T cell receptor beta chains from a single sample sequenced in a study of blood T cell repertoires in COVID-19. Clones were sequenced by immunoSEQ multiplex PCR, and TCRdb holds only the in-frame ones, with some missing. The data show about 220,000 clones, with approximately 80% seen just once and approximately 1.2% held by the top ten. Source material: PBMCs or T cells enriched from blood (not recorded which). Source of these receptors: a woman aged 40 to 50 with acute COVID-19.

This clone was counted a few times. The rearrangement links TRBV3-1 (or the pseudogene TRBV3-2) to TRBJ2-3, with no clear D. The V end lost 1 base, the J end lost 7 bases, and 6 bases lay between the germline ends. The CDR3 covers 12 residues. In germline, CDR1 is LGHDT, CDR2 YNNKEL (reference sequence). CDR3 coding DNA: TGTGCCAGCAGCCAAGCGGAGTATACGCAGTATTTT. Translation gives CASSQAEYTQYF.

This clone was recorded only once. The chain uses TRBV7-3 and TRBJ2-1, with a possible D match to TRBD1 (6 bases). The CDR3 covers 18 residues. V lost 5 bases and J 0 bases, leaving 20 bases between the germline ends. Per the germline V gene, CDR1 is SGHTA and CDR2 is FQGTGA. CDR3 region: CASSPEIRDKSSYNEQFF. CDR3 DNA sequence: TGTGCCAGCAGCCCCGAAATTAGGGACAAGAGCTCCTACAATGAGCAGTTCTTC.

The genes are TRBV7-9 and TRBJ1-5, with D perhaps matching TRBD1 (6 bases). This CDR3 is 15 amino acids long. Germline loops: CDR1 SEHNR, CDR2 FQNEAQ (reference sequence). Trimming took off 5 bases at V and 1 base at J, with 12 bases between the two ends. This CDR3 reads CASSAPGGSNQPQHF. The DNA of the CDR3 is TGTGCCAGCAGCGCCCCGGGGGGCAGCAATCAGCCCCAGCATTTT.

The CDR3 reads CASYPGMYSPLHF. In DNA, the CDR3 is TGTGCCAGCTACCCGGGGATGTATTCACCCCTCCACTTT. The chain has TRBV28 and TRBJ1-6; D ambiguous. CDR1 and CDR2 from the germline V gene are MDHEN and SYDVKM. V gave up 8 bases and J gave up 8 bases, with 13 bases separating them. The CDR3 contains 13 residues.

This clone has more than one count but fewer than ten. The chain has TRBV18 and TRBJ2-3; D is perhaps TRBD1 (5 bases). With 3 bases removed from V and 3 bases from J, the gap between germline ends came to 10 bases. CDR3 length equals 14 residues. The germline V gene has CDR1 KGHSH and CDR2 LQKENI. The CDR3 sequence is CASSPSQGTDTQYF. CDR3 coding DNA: TGTGCCAGCTCACCGTCTCAGGGTACAGATACGCAGTATTTT.

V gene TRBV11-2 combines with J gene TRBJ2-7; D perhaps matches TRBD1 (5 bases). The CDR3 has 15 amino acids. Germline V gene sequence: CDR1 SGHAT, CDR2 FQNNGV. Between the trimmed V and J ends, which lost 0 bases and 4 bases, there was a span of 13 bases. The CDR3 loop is CASSLETGSTYEQYF. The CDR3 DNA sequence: TGTGCCAGCAGCTTAGAAACAGGATCGACTTACGAGCAGTACTTC.

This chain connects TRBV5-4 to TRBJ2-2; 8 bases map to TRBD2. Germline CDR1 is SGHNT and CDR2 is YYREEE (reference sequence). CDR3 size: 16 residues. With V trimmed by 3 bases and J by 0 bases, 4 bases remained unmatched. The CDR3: CASSSAGATNTGELFF. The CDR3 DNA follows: TGTGCCAGCAGCTCAGCGGGGGCCACGAACACCGGGGAGCTGTTTTTT. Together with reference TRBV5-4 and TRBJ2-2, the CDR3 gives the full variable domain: ETGVTQSPTHLIKTRGQQVTLRCSSQSGHNTVSWYQQALGQGPQFIFQYYREEENGRGNFPPRFSGLQFPNYSSELNVNALELDDSALYLCASSSAGATNTGELFFGEGSRLTVL.

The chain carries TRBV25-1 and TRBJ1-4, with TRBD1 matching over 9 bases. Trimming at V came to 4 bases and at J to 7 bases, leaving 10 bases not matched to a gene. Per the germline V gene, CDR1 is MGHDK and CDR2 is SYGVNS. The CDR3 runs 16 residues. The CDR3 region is CASSAEDRGRGEKLFF. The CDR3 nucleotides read TGTGCCAGCAGTGCAGAGGACAGGGGAAGGGGTGAAAAACTGTTTTTT.

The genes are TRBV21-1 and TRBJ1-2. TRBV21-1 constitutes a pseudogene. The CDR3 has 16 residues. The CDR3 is CASSTQSGGAPPGYTF. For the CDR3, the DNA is TGTGCCAGCAGCACCCAGAGTGGGGGGGCGCCGCCAGGCTACACCTTC.

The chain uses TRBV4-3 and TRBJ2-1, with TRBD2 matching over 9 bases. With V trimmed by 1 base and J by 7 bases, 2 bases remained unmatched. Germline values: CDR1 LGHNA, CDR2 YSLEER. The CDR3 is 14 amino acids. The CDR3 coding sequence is TGCGCCAGCAGCCAAGTAAGCGGGGGGAATGAGCAGTTCTTC. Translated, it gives CASSQVSGGNEQFF.

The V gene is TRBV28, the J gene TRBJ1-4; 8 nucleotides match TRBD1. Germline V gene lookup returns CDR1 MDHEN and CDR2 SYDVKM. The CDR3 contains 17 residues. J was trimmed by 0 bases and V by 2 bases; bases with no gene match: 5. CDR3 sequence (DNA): TGTGCCAGCAGTTTAGCAGGGGGCGGATCAACTAATGAAAAACTGTTTTTT. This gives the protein CASSLAGGGSTNEKLFF.

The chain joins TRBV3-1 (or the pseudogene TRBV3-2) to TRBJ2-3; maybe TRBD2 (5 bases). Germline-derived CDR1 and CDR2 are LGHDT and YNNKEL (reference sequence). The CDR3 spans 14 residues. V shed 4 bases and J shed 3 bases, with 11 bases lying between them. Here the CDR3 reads CASSPDPGTDTQYF. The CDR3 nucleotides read TGTGCCAGCAGCCCGGACCCGGGAACAGATACGCAGTATTTT.

CDR3 nucleotides: TGTGCCAGCTCACCTTCGGGGGGAGCAATTTACAATGAGCAGTTCTTC. Protein product: CASSPSGGAIYNEQFF. This chain links TRBV18 with TRBJ2-1; 7 bases align to TRBD2. Unmatched junction bases numbered 9, after V lost 3 bases and J lost 4 bases. Germline loops: CDR1 KGHSH, CDR2 LQKENI. The CDR3 loop spans 16 amino acids.

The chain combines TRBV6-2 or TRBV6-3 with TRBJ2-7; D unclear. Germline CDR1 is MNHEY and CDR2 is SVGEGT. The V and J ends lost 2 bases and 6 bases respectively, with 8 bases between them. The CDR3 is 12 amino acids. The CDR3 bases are TGTGCCAGCAGTTACGGGCAGGCCGAGCAGTACTTC. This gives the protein CASSYGQAEQYF.

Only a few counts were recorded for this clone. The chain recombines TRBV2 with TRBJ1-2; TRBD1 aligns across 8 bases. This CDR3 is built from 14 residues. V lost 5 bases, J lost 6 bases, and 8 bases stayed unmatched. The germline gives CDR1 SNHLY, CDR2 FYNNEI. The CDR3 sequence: CASSRLTGGDGYTF. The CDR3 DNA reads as TGTGCCAGCAGTCGTCTTACAGGGGGGGATGGCTACACCTTC.

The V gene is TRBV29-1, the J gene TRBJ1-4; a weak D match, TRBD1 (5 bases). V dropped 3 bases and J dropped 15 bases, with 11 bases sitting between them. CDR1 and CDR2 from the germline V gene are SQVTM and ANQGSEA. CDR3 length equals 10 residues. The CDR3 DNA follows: TGCAGCGTTGAGGACGGGGGATTGTTTTTT. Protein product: CSVEDGGLFF.

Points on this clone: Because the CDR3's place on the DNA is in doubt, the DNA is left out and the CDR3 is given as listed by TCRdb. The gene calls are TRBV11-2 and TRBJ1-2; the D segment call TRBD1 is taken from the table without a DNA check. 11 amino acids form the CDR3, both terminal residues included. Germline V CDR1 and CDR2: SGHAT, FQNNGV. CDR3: CASSFGTGTIF.

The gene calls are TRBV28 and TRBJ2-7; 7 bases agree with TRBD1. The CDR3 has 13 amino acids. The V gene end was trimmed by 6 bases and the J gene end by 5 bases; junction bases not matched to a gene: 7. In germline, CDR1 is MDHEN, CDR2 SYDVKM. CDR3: CASRLDRVHEQYF. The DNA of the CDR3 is TGTGCCAGCAGGCTAGACAGGGTCCACGAGCAGTACTTC.

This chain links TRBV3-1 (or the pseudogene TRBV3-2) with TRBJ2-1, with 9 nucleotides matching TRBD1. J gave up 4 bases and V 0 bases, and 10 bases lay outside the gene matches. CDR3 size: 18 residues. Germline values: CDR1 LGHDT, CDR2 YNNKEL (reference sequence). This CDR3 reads CASSQDNLGTGIYNEQFF. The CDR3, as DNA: TGTGCCAGCAGCCAAGATAACCTAGGGACAGGGATTTACAATGAGCAGTTCTTC.

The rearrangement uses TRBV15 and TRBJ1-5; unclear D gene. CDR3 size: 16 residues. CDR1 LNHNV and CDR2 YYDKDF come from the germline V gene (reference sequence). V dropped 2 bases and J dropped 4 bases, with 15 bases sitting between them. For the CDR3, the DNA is TGTGCCACCAGCAGACTGTACCGGGAGATTAATCAGCCCCAGCATTTT. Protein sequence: CATSRLYREINQPQHF. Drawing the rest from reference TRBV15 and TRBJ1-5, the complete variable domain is DAMVIQNPRYQVTQFGKPVTLSCSQTLNHNVMYWYQQKSSQAPKLLFHYYDKDFNNEADTPDNFQSRRPNTSFCFLDIRSPGLGDTAMYLCATSRLYREINQPQHFGDGTRLSIL.

CDR3 in DNA: TGCGCCAGCAGCCAAGTCGGAGCCTACGAGCAGTACTTC. Its translation is CASSQVGAYEQYF. The chain carries TRBV4-1 and TRBJ2-7; D gene unclear. V lost 1 base and J 2 bases, leaving 6 bases between the germline ends. Germline CDR1 and CDR2: MGHRA and YSYEKL. The CDR3 totals 13 residues.